This is a list of T cell receptor beta chains from one sample in a study of blood T cells in healthy people across ages. MiXCR, applied by TCRdb to the 5' RACE reads, yields one record per CDR3 protein. The sample shows roughly 1.9 million distinct CDR3 sequences, about 39% of them seen only once. What was sequenced was blood. The receptors come from a human donor in good health. Both conserved end residues are part of each CDR3. A D gene is named only where the DNA matches it firmly. Rows may omit the clone size; those that give it use once, few, many or a size class.

abundance	v_gene	d_gene	j_gene	CDR3nt	CDR3aa
few	TRBV20-1	-	TRBJ2-7	TGCAGTGCTGGAGATGTGCGGCAGAGCTACGAGCAGTACTTC	CSAGDVRQSYEQYF
-	TRBV9	TRBD2	TRBJ2-5	TGTGCCGGCAGCTTAAGAGCGGGGGAAGAAGAGACCCAGTACTTC	CAGSLRAGEEETQYF
-	TRBV6-2/TRBV6-3	-	TRBJ2-1	TGTGCCAGCAGTTACTCGATCGGGGAGAGTTTACACAATGAGCAGTTCTTC	CASSYSIGESLHNEQFF
-	TRBV6-4	TRBD1	TRBJ1-4	TGTGCCAGCAGTGCGGACGCAGGGGGCGAAGAAAAACTGTTTTTT	CASSADAGGEEKLFF
-	TRBV7-2	-	TRBJ2-1	TGTGCCAGCAGCTTAGTTTGGCGCCGCTACAATGAGCAGTTCTTC	CASSLVWRRYNEQFF
-	TRBV6-6	TRBD2	TRBJ2-5	TGTGCCAGCACCCAGGGGCTAGCGGGGGAGGGAGAGACCCAGTACTTC	CASTQGLAGEGETQYF
-	TRBV7-2	-	TRBJ1-5	TGTGCCAGCAGCCTCTTCCCTGACAGGTATCGGGATCAGCCCCAGCATTTT	CASSLFPDRYRDQPQHF
-	TRBV4-3	-	TRBJ2-3	TGCGCCAGCAGCCAGATTTGGACTTACGACGATACGCAGTATTTT	CASSQIWTYDDTQYF
once	TRBV7-2	TRBD1	TRBJ2-5	TGTGCCAGCAAAGCCTACAGGGGTCGAGAGACCCAGTACTTC	CASKAYRGRETQYF
-	TRBV7-2	-	TRBJ2-7	TGTGCCAGCAGCTTAGTAGGTTTCCAGGGCTCCTACGAGCAGTACTTC	CASSLVGFQGSYEQYF
-	TRBV29-1	-	TRBJ1-1	TGCAGCGTTGAAGTCTCCGCCTGGGGCACTGAAGCTTTCTTT	CSVEVSAWGTEAFF
few	TRBV6-5	-	TRBJ1-2	TGTGTCAGCACGTCCAGGGGATACCCTAGAGGCTACACCTTC	CVSTSRGYPRGYTF
few	TRBV20-1	-	TRBJ1-4	TGCAGTGCTCCCTCTAACCGGCCAAGGGCCGAAAAACTGTTTTTT	CSAPSNRPRAEKLFF
many	TRBV7-3	TRBD1	TRBJ1-1	TGTGCCAGCAGCCAGGACAGGGGCGACACTGAAGCTTTCTTT	CASSQDRGDTEAFF
few	TRBV29-1	TRBD2	TRBJ2-1	TGCAGCGTTGTGTTACTAGCGGGATCGGGTGAGCAGTTCTTC	CSVVLLAGSGEQFF
few	TRBV5-1	TRBD2	TRBJ2-3	TGCGCCAGCAGTTCCCGGACTAGCTCAGATACGCAGTATTTT	CASSSRTSSDTQYF
-	TRBV6-2/TRBV6-3	-	TRBJ1-1	TGTGTCAGCAGTGATAGACAGGAGAACACTGAAGCTTTCTTT	CVSSDRQENTEAFF
-	TRBV30	TRBD2	TRBJ2-3	TGTGCCTGGAGTGGGTTCGTCGCGCGGGGGGTTACTAATACGCAGTATTTT	CAWSGFVARGVTNTQYF
-	TRBV20-1	-	TRBJ2-4	TGCAGTGCTAGCGGGGGTTATCATGAGCAGTACTTC	CSASGGYHEQYF
few	TRBV15	-	TRBJ2-7	TGTGCCACCAGCAGAGATAGGGCCGCTCAGGGGAGTTATGCGTACGAGCAGTACTTC	CATSRDRAAQGSYAYEQYF
few	TRBV12-3/TRBV12-4	-	TRBJ2-4	TGTGCCAGCAGTACCGACGCCGGGGGCATTCAGTACTTC	CASSTDAGGIQYF
-	TRBV6-5	TRBD1	TRBJ2-5	TGTGCCAGCAGACTCGGACAGGGGGAAGAGACCCAGTACTTC	CASRLGQGEETQYF
few	TRBV4-2	TRBD2	TRBJ2-3	TGTGCCAGCAGTCGAGCGGGGAGCACAGATACGCAGTATTTT	CASSRAGSTDTQYF
many	TRBV6-6	-	TRBJ2-7	TGTGCCAGCACCAACACGGGCTCCTACGAGCAGTACTTC	CASTNTGSYEQYF
-	TRBV12-3/TRBV12-4	-	TRBJ2-2	TGTGCCAGCAGTTTATGGGGGGACACCGGGGAGCTGTTTTTT	CASSLWGDTGELFF
few	TRBV12-3/TRBV12-4	-	TRBJ2-1	TGTGCCAGCAGTTTGCCCCTCTGGTCCGGCTCCTACAATGAGCAGTTCTTC	CASSLPLWSGSYNEQFF
-	TRBV4-1	TRBD1	TRBJ2-7	TGCGCCAGCAGCCGGTTGGACAGGGGGCTTCACGAGCAGTACTTC	CASSRLDRGLHEQYF
-	TRBV2	-	TRBJ1-1	TGTGCCAGCACCCCGACAGTAGACACTGAAGCTTTCTTT	CASTPTVDTEAFF
-	TRBV12-3/TRBV12-4	-	TRBJ2-3	TGTGCCAGCAGTTCCCCCCGACAGACGGTCTGGGCAGATACGCAGTATTTT	CASSSPRQTVWADTQYF
-	TRBV10-3	-	TRBJ2-5	TGTGCCATCAGTGACCCCCACTGGAATGTGCAAGAGACCCAGTACTTC	CAISDPHWNVQETQYF
once	TRBV6-6	-	TRBJ1-4	TGTGCCAGCAGTTACATCACGGGGGAAAAACTGTTTTTT	CASSYITGEKLFF
-	TRBV4-1	-	TRBJ1-1	TGCGCCAGCAGCCAATTGAGTGGCCAGCGGGGCACTGAAGCTTTCTTT	CASSQLSGQRGTEAFF
-	TRBV5-6	-	TRBJ2-5	TGTGCCAACAGCAGGGGACCACAAGAGACCCAGTACTTC	CANSRGPQETQYF
-	TRBV3-1	-	TRBJ1-5	TGTGCCAGCAGCCAACACCCAGGGATGGTCAATCAGCCCCAGCATTTT	CASSQHPGMVNQPQHF
-	TRBV6-5	-	TRBJ1-1	TGTGCCAGCAGTTACTCAAGGGCCAACACTGAAGCTTTCTTT	CASSYSRANTEAFF
few	TRBV4-3	-	TRBJ1-5	TGCGCCAGCAGCCCGTCCCAGGGCCATCAGCCCCAGCATTTT	CASSPSQGHQPQHF
-	TRBV20-1	-	TRBJ2-1	TGCAGTGCTAAAGATGAGTCCAGGAGATCGAGCTCCTACAATGAGCGGTTCTTC	CSAKDESRRSSSYNERFF
few	TRBV20-1	-	TRBJ1-6	TGCAGTGCTAGTAGAAGTACATGGGTGGAATCACCCCTCCACTTT	CSASRSTWVESPLHF
-	TRBV5-6	-	TRBJ1-1	TGTGCCAGCAGGAAGGGGTCGGTGAACACTGAAGCTTTCTTT	CASRKGSVNTEAFF
few	TRBV7-9	-	TRBJ2-1	TGTGCCAGCAGCTTACAGGGAGTTTGGTACAATGAGCAGTTCTTC	CASSLQGVWYNEQFF
-	TRBV5-1	TRBD2	TRBJ2-1	TGCGCCAGCAGCCCAGTCCTAGCGGGGGTGGCAAATGAGCAGTTCTTC	CASSPVLAGVANEQFF
few	TRBV7-2	-	TRBJ1-5	TGTGCCAGCAGTTGGCAGGGCAATCAGCCCCAGCATTTT	CASSWQGNQPQHF
-	TRBV29-1	-	TRBJ2-1	TGCAGCGTTCCGGACTTTCCCGGGGCCCAGTTCTTC	CSVPDFPGAQFF
-	TRBV3-1	-	TRBJ2-6	TGTGCCAGCAGCCCTCATTTCACCGGGACCTACCCCTCTGGGGCCAACGTCCTGACTTTC	CASSPHFTGTYPSGANVLTF
few	TRBV7-3	TRBD2	TRBJ2-3	TGTGCCAGCAGCCCCGGGAGGGGCAAGGGGTTCCCAGATACGCAGTATTTT	CASSPGRGKGFPDTQYF